The rows below give T cell receptor beta chains drawn from one sample of a study of OX40 agonist ivuxolimab in advanced cancers. The method was immunoSEQ multiplex PCR; TCRdb's version includes in-frame clones alone and lacks a portion of them. Of about 24,000 clones listed, around 84% were seen once; the top ten hold 25% to 30%. Here the sequenced sample was CD4+ or CD8+ T cells sorted from blood, taken in a trial of the OX40 agonist ivuxolimab. The receptor set was obtained from an adult with an advanced solid tumor such as melanoma, head and neck, liver or kidney cancer. CDR3s include the opening cysteine and the closing phenylalanine or tryptophan. D genes are given only for firm matches. A clone size is listed for some rows: how often the clone was seen (once, few, many), or a class if it is expanded.

V: TRBV27
D: TRBD1
J: TRBJ2-7
size: .
CDR3: CASSSRDSYYEQYF
DNA: TGTGCCAGCAGTTCCCGGGACAGCTACTACGAGCAGTACTTC

V: TRBV19
D: .
J: TRBJ2-2
size: .
CDR3: CASSIGLRTANTGELFF
DNA: TGTGCCAGTAGTATCGGACTGAGGACCGCGAACACCGGGGAGCTGTTTTTT

V: TRBV4-1
D: TRBD1
J: TRBJ2-7
size: .
CDR3: CASSLWTGAYEQYF
DNA: TGCGCCAGCAGCCTTTGGACAGGGGCATACGAGCAGTACTTC

V: TRBV29-1
D: .
J: TRBJ2-5
size: .
CDR3: CSVGPRGGYQETQYF
DNA: TGCAGCGTTGGCCCCAGGGGGGGGTACCAAGAGACCCAGTACTTC

V: TRBV29-1
D: .
J: TRBJ2-7
size: .
CDR3: CSVEDPPGRDEQYF
DNA: TGCAGCGTTGAAGATCCCCCGGGGCGGGACGAGCAGTACTTC

V: TRBV6-5
D: .
J: TRBJ2-5
size: .
CDR3: CASSYSPARGTQYF
DNA: TGTGCCAGCAGTTACTCGCCGGCCCGAGGGACCCAGTACTTC

V: TRBV7-9
D: .
J: TRBJ2-1
size: few
CDR3: CASSLVEGQSSYNEQFF
DNA: TGTGCCAGCAGCTTAGTCGAGGGGCAGAGCTCCTACAATGAGCAGTTCTTC

V: TRBV5-6
D: .
J: TRBJ2-7
size: .
CDR3: CASSLVARSYEQYF
DNA: TGTGCCAGCAGCTTGGTCGCCCGATCCTACGAGCAGTACTTC

V: TRBV19
D: TRBD1
J: TRBJ2-4
size: .
CDR3: CASSIWQGAAKNIQYF
DNA: TGTGCCAGTAGTATTTGGCAGGGGGCTGCTAAAAACATTCAGTACTTC

V: TRBV27
D: .
J: TRBJ2-7
size: .
CDR3: CASTPSPRGENEQYF
DNA: TGTGCCAGCACCCCGAGCCCACGTGGAGAGAACGAGCAGTACTTC

V: TRBV5-6
D: TRBD2
J: TRBJ2-3
size: .
CDR3: CASSLGLAGSTDTQYF
DNA: TGTGCCAGCAGCTTGGGGCTAGCGGGCAGCACAGATACGCAGTATTTT

V: TRBV5-3
D: .
J: TRBJ1-2
size: once
CDR3: CARSLAGAPNYGYTF
DNA: TGTGCCAGAAGCTTGGCAGGGGCCCCTAACTATGGCTACACCTTC

V: TRBV11-2
D: .
J: TRBJ2-3
size: .
CDR3: CASSLKVWADTQYF
DNA: TGTGCCAGCAGCTTAAAGGTGTGGGCAGATACGCAGTATTTT

V: TRBV28
D: .
J: TRBJ1-1
size: .
CDR3: CASSYRPVRETEAFF
DNA: TGTGCCAGCAGTTATCGACCCGTCAGAGAGACTGAAGCTTTCTTT

V: TRBV7-9
D: .
J: TRBJ2-6
size: .
CDR3: CASREEVAVSTGANVLTF
DNA: TGTGCCAGCAGAGAGGAGGTGGCAGTCTCGACTGGGGCCAACGTCCTGACTTTC

V: TRBV6-5
D: .
J: TRBJ2-7
size: few
CDR3: CASSYSSLLGEQYF
DNA: TGTGCCAGCAGTTACTCGTCCCTACTGGGCGAGCAGTACTTC

V: TRBV4-1
D: TRBD1
J: TRBJ2-7
size: .
CDR3: CASSQSGTGAYEQYF
DNA: TGCGCCAGCAGCCAATCCGGGACAGGGGCCTACGAGCAGTACTTC

V: TRBV5-1
D: .
J: TRBJ2-2
size: .
CDR3: CASSFLTGELFF
DNA: TGCGCCAGCAGCTTTTTAACCGGGGAGCTGTTTTTT

V: TRBV6-5
D: .
J: TRBJ2-1
size: .
CDR3: CASSYGGNEQFF
DNA: TGTGCCAGCAGTTACGGGGGGAATGAGCAGTTCTTC

V: TRBV5-5
D: .
J: TRBJ2-3
size: .
CDR3: CASSQDSYRAGTDTQYF
DNA: TGCGCCAGCAGCCAAGATTCTTACAGGGCTGGCACAGATACGCAGTATTTT

V: TRBV19
D: TRBD1
J: TRBJ1-2
size: medium-sized
CDR3: CASSIYRDRTYGYTF
DNA: TGTGCCAGTAGTATCTACCGGGACAGGACATATGGCTACACCTTC

V: TRBV7-9
D: .
J: TRBJ2-7
size: large
CDR3: CASSEGHITYEQYF
DNA: TGTGCCAGCAGCGAGGGCCATATTACCTACGAGCAGTACTTC

V: TRBV11-2
D: TRBD2
J: TRBJ2-7
size: .
CDR3: CASSLVVTGRASEQYF
DNA: TGTGCCAGCAGCTTGGTGGTAACCGGGAGGGCCTCCGAGCAGTACTTC

V: TRBV30
D: .
J: TRBJ1-1
size: medium-sized
CDR3: CAWSTTVNTEAFF
DNA: TGTGCCTGGAGTACGACGGTGAACACTGAAGCTTTCTTT

V: TRBV29-1
D: .
J: TRBJ2-2
size: .
CDR3: CSVEDSPGPPGELFF
DNA: TGCAGCGTTGAAGACAGCCCCGGCCCCCCCGGGGAGCTGTTTTTT

V: TRBV19
D: TRBD1
J: TRBJ2-3
size: .
CDR3: CASSLGTGATDTQYF
DNA: TGTGCCAGTAGTTTAGGGACAGGGGCGACAGATACGCAGTATTTT

V: TRBV27
D: TRBD1
J: TRBJ2-1
size: .
CDR3: CASSPWDRVYEQFF
DNA: TGTGCCAGCAGTCCATGGGACAGGGTTTATGAGCAGTTCTTC

V: TRBV11-2
D: .
J: TRBJ2-7
size: .
CDR3: CASSFLVRAPSGSEQYF
DNA: TGTGCCAGCAGCTTTCTGGTCAGGGCCCCGTCAGGGAGCGAGCAGTACTTC

V: TRBV28
D: .
J: TRBJ2-2
size: .
CDR3: CASSSENTGELFF
DNA: TGTGCCAGCAGTTCGGAGAACACCGGGGAGCTGTTTTTT

V: TRBV28
D: .
J: TRBJ2-7
size: .
CDR3: CASSPLSGGVAEQYF
DNA: TGTGCCAGCAGTCCCCTGAGTGGTGGGGTGGCCGAGCAGTACTTC

V: TRBV27
D: .
J: TRBJ2-3
size: .
CDR3: CASSWGVGGSTKDTQYF
DNA: TGTGCCAGCAGTTGGGGGGTTGGAGGGAGTACTAAAGATACGCAGTATTTT

V: TRBV27
D: .
J: TRBJ2-2
size: .
CDR3: CASSETSFGELFF
DNA: TGTGCCAGCAGTGAAACTAGCTTCGGGGAGCTGTTTTTT

V: TRBV10-3
D: .
J: TRBJ1-5
size: .
CDR3: CAISEGLNQPQHF
DNA: TGTGCCATCAGTGAAGGTCTCAATCAGCCCCAGCATTTT

V: TRBV2
D: .
J: TRBJ1-1
size: .
CDR3: CASLRAWGTEAFF
DNA: TGTGCCAGCCTTCGGGCCTGGGGGACTGAAGCTTTCTTT

V: TRBV27
D: TRBD1
J: TRBJ1-1
size: .
CDR3: CASSTENRGTEAFF
DNA: TGTGCCAGCAGTACTGAAAACAGGGGCACTGAAGCTTTCTTT

V: TRBV10-3
D: .
J: TRBJ1-2
size: .
CDR3: CAINTWPPACYGYTF
DNA: TGTGCCATTAATACCTGGCCTCCCGCTTGCTATGGCTACACCTTC

V: TRBV12-5
D: .
J: TRBJ2-1
size: .
CDR3: CASGFLVADDNEQFF
DNA: TGTGCTAGTGGTTTTCTGGTAGCTGATGACAATGAGCAGTTCTTC

V: TRBV29-1
D: .
J: TRBJ2-3
size: once
CDR3: CSVGDPDITRTDTQYF
DNA: TGCAGCGTGGGGGATCCGGACATTACACGGACAGATACGCAGTATTTT

V: TRBV4-1
D: .
J: TRBJ2-5
size: .
CDR3: CASSQGNSGEETQYF
DNA: TGCGCCAGCAGCCAAGGGAATAGCGGAGAAGAGACCCAGTACTTC

V: TRBV9
D: .
J: TRBJ2-7
size: .
CDR3: CASSVASGREEQYF
DNA: .

V: TRBV25-1
D: .
J: TRBJ2-5
size: .
CDR3: CASRHVNQETQYF
DNA: TGTGCCAGCCGACACGTAAACCAAGAGACCCAGTACTTC

V: TRBV27
D: .
J: TRBJ2-1
size: .
CDR3: CASTQRAERYNEQFF
DNA: TGTGCCAGCACCCAGCGGGCGGAGCGTTACAATGAGCAGTTCTTC

V: TRBV4-1
D: .
J: TRBJ2-7
size: .
CDR3: CASSQEAGTYEQYF
DNA: TGCGCCAGCAGCCAAGAAGCAGGGACCTACGAGCAGTACTTC

V: TRBV28
D: TRBD1
J: TRBJ1-1
size: .
CDR3: CASSSPGQLYGNTEAFF
DNA: TGTGCCAGCAGTTCCCCGGGACAGCTTTACGGAAACACTGAAGCTTTCTTT

V: TRBV5-6
D: .
J: TRBJ1-5
size: medium-sized
CDR3: CASSLGRGGQPQHF
DNA: TGTGCCAGCAGCTTAGGTAGGGGTGGACAGCCCCAGCATTTT

V: TRBV7-9
D: TRBD2
J: TRBJ2-7
size: .
CDR3: CASSLGEALAGGVEQYF
DNA: TGTGCCAGCAGCTTAGGGGAGGCGTTAGCGGGAGGGGTCGAGCAGTACTTC

V: TRBV7-9
D: TRBD2
J: TRBJ2-7
size: .
CDR3: CASTGLAGVLHEQYF
DNA: TGTGCCAGCACCGGACTAGCGGGAGTTCTTCACGAGCAGTACTTC

V: TRBV6-1
D: .
J: TRBJ1-5
size: once
CDR3: CASSLQGWGNQPQHF
DNA: TGTGCCAGCAGCCTGCAGGGGTGGGGCAATCAGCCCCAGCATTTT

V: TRBV9
D: .
J: TRBJ1-4
size: few
CDR3: CASSGDSGEKLFF
DNA: TGTGCCAGCAGCGGAGACAGTGGTGAAAAACTGTTTTTT

V: TRBV25-1
D: TRBD2
J: TRBJ2-4
size: .
CDR3: CASSERTSGLKNIQYF
DNA: TGTGCCAGCAGTGAACGGACTAGCGGGCTCAAAAACATTCAGTACTTC

V: TRBV5-1
D: TRBD2
J: TRBJ2-7
size: .
CDR3: CASSGTSGRGEQYF
DNA: TGCGCCAGCAGCGGGACTAGCGGGAGGGGAGAGCAGTACTTC

V: TRBV30
D: .
J: TRBJ1-3
size: .
CDR3: CAWRDSSGNTIYF
DNA: TGTGCCTGGAGGGACTCCTCTGGAAACACCATATATTTT

V: TRBV19
D: TRBD1
J: TRBJ2-3
size: .
CDR3: CASRRSGTGADTQYF
DNA: TGTGCCAGTAGACGATCCGGGACAGGGGCAGATACGCAGTATTTT

V: TRBV5-1
D: .
J: TRBJ2-1
size: few
CDR3: CASAPNSYNEQFF
DNA: TGCGCCAGCGCTCCAAACTCCTACAATGAGCAGTTCTTC

V: TRBV19
D: .
J: TRBJ2-6
size: .
CDR3: CASREVPGANVLTF
DNA: TGTGCCAGTCGAGAAGTGCCGGGGGCCAACGTCCTGACTTTC

V: TRBV11-2
D: .
J: TRBJ2-7
size: .
CDR3: CASSLGVGSSYEQYF
DNA: TGTGCCAGCAGCTTAGGGGTAGGAAGCTCCTACGAGCAGTACTTC

V: TRBV6-6
D: .
J: TRBJ1-3
size: once
CDR3: CASSPDRMGNTIYF
DNA: TGTGCCAGCAGCCCGGACAGAATGGGAAACACCATATATTTT